This T cell receptor beta chain was captured in a study of blood T cell repertoires in COVID-19. The data were produced by immunoSEQ multiplex PCR, yet TCRdb's version contains in-frame clones alone and is incomplete. Of 140,000 to 150,000 clones listed, over 75% are singletons. The study recruited people aged about 18 to 95 years across approximately 25 US areas. CDR3 length: 18 residues. Germline CDR1 MDHEN, CDR2 SYDVKM. Trimming took 5 bases from V and 4 from J; bases not matched to a gene: 14. Sequencing was done on a sample of PBMCs or T cells enriched from blood (not recorded which). The chain carries TRBV28 and TRBJ1-4, with TRBD1 matching 9 bases. The TCR was taken from a woman younger than 45 with acute COVID-19. The CDR3 sequence: CASSETGTGPSGNEKLFF. CDR3 DNA: TGTGCCAGCAGTGAAACCGGGACAGGGCCCTCTGGTAATGAAAAACTGTTTTTT.